The source of this TCR beta chain is a study of cytomegalovirus exposure and HLA in healthy donors. V shed 4 bases, J shed 1 base, and the junction held 12 bases outside the gene matches. The CDR3 consists of 18 residues. CDR1 and CDR2 (germline): ENHRY, SYGVKD. With 60 Vbeta and 13 Jbeta primers, the PCR was carried out. Sequencing used immunoSEQ multiplex PCR; TCRdb keeps in-frame clones, though not all of them. The table lists approximately 250,000 clones, 70% to 90% of them singletons. The source material was PBMCs. This receptor was identified in a girl aged 2-10 years in good health and CMV-seronegative. The V call is TRBV10-3, the J call TRBJ2-3, with 9 bases matching TRBD2. This CDR3 is CAISGSRLKREGTDTQYF. The CDR3, as DNA: TGTGCCATCAGTGGATCGAGGTTGAAGCGGGAGGGCACAGATACGCAGTATTTT.